A selection of T cell receptor beta chains follows, all from one sample in a study. MiXCR, run by TCRdb on the 5' RACE reads, gives a single entry per CDR3 protein. Of 35,000 to 50,000 distinct CDR3 sequences listed, 25% to 35% were seen once; the top ten hold approximately 4.1%. Sequencing used tumor-infiltrating memory CD4+ T cells sorted from the breast tumor. The receptor source for this set is a female donor with breast cancer. The CDR3 runs from the conserved cysteine through the conserved F or W. D genes are given only for firm matches. Not every row has a clone size; where given, it reads once, few, many or a size class.

size	D	V	J	DNA	CDR3
NA	NA	TRBV4-3	TRBJ2-7	TGCGCCAGCAGCCAGTTCCGGGGTGCCTCCTACGAGCAGTACTTC	CASSQFRGASYEQYF
few	TRBD2	TRBV4-1	TRBJ2-7	TGCGCCAGCAGCCAAGGACTAGCGGTCTACGAGCAGTACTTC	CASSQGLAVYEQYF
medium-sized	NA	TRBV7-3	TRBJ2-1	TGTGCCAGCAGCCCCCAAGGGGCAGGTGAGCAGTTCTTC	CASSPQGAGEQFF
NA	NA	TRBV7-2	TRBJ2-1	TGTGCCAGCAGCCGACTCGACAGGCCAAACAATGAGCAGTTCTTC	CASSRLDRPNNEQFF
few	TRBD1	TRBV4-1	TRBJ2-7	TGCGCCAGCAGCCAAGTATCGGGACAGGGTACATACGAGCAGTACTTC	CASSQVSGQGTYEQYF
NA	NA	TRBV5-4	TRBJ2-5	TGTGCCAGCAGCTCGCGGACCCAAACGGAGGAGACCCAGTACTTC	CASSSRTQTEETQYF
many	TRBD1	TRBV6-1	TRBJ2-7	TGTGCCAGCAGCCCGGCTGGACAGGTCTACGAGCAGTACTTC	CASSPAGQVYEQYF
many	TRBD1	TRBV2	TRBJ1-4	TGTGCCAGCAGTGACTGGCAGGGGGCTGAAAAACTGTTTTTT	CASSDWQGAEKLFF
many	NA	TRBV12-3/TRBV12-4	TRBJ1-1	TGTGCCAGCAGTTTCCTCCAGGCGACTAACACTGAAGCTTTCTTT	CASSFLQATNTEAFF
NA	NA	TRBV30	TRBJ1-2	TGTGCCTGGAGTGTACCAGGGGACTATGGCTACACCTTC	CAWSVPGDYGYTF
few	NA	TRBV6-5	TRBJ1-1	TGTGCCAGCAGTACGGCCTGGGTCCCCACTGAAGCTTTCTTT	CASSTAWVPTEAFF
medium-sized	NA	TRBV5-1	TRBJ1-5	TGCGCCAGCAGCTCCTCTCCGGGACACCCAACGAGAGGCAATCAGCCCCAGCATTTT	CASSSSPGHPTRGNQPQHF
NA	NA	TRBV12-3/TRBV12-4	TRBJ1-4	TGTGCCAGCAGTTCTCCGTTGATTAATGAAAAACTGTTTTTT	CASSSPLINEKLFF
many	NA	TRBV28	TRBJ1-3	TGTGCCAGCAGTTTGGCATACTCAACTGGAAACACCATATATTTT	CASSLAYSTGNTIYF
few	NA	TRBV24-1	TRBJ1-5	TGTGCCACCAGTGAGAGAAATCAGCCCCAGCATTTT	CATSERNQPQHF
NA	NA	TRBV29-1	TRBJ2-7	TGCAGCGTTGGTCCGACAGTGGGGGAGCAGTACTTC	CSVGPTVGEQYF
NA	NA	TRBV6-2/TRBV6-3	TRBJ2-7	TGTGCCAGCACCCAGGGAGACGTCAGTGGGAGCTTTTACGAGCAGTACTTC	CASTQGDVSGSFYEQYF
few	NA	TRBV7-2	TRBJ1-5	TGTGCCAGCAGCTTAGGAGATCAGCCCCAGCATTTT	CASSLGDQPQHF
medium-sized	NA	TRBV7-2	TRBJ2-3	TGTGCCAGCAGCTCGGACGCCACTATTTCCACAGATACGCAGTATTTT	CASSSDATISTDTQYF
NA	NA	TRBV6-2/TRBV6-3	TRBJ2-4	TGTGCCAGCAGTTACTCGGGCCTAGGGGACATTCAGTACTTC	CASSYSGLGDIQYF
NA	TRBD2	TRBV4-2	TRBJ2-1	TGTGCCAGCAGCCAGGCTACTAGCGGAGCTTACAATGAGCAGTTCTTC	CASSQATSGAYNEQFF
NA	TRBD1	TRBV6-5	TRBJ2-2	TGTGCCACGTATCGACAGGGTAACACCGGGGAGCTGTTTTTT	CATYRQGNTGELFF